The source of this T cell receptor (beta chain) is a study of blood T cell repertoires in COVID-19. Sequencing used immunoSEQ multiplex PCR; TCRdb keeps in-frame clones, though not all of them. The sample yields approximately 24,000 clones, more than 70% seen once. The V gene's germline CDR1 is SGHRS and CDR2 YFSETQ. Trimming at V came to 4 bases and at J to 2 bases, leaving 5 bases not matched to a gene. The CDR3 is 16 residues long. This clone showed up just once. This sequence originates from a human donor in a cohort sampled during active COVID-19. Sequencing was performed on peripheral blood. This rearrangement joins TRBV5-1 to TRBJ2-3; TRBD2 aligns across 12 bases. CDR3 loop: CASSGRLAGVTDTQYF. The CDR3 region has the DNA TGCGCCAGCAGCGGTAGACTAGCGGGGGTCACAGATACGCAGTATTTT.